This is a list of T cell receptor beta chains from one sample in a study of cytomegalovirus exposure and HLA in healthy donors. Profiling relied on immunoSEQ multiplex PCR, and the TCRdb table lists in-frame clones only, not all of them. The sample table sets out about 200,000 clones. Sequenced: PBMCs. These receptors were taken from a girl aged 2-10 years in good health and CMV-seropositive. Each CDR3 is given with its conserved first and last residue. Each record gives: V gene, J gene, D gene, CDR3 DNA, CDR3 protein. D genes are given only for firm matches.

>TRBV5-1|TRBJ1-1|NA
TGCGCCAGCAGCCTTCGGGGGACTGAAGCTTTCTTT
CASSLRGTEAFF
>TRBV5-8|TRBJ1-5|NA
TGTGCCAGCAGCTTAGGACAGAATAGCAATCAGCCCCAGCATTTT
CASSLGQNSNQPQHF
>TRBV27|TRBJ1-1|TRBD1
TGTGCCAGCGGGGTTCTGGGGGGACAGGGAGGCACTGAAGCTTTCTTT
CASGVLGGQGGTEAFF
>TRBV27|TRBJ2-1|TRBD2
TGTGCCAGCAGTAGGACTAGCGGGCCTGCCTTTACAATGAATGAGCAGTTCTTC
CASSRTSGPAFTMNEQFF
>TRBV5-1|TRBJ1-4|TRBD1
TGCGCCAGCAGCACCACAGGGGAGGCGACTGAAAAACTGTTTTTT
CASSTTGEATEKLFF
>TRBV29-1|TRBJ2-3|TRBD2
TGCAGCGTCGGACTAGCGGGAGTGAGCACAGATACGCAGTATTTT
CSVGLAGVSTDTQYF
>TRBV11-2|TRBJ2-1|NA
TGTGCCAGCAGCTTAGGACGGAGTTTGGGTAATGAGCAGTTCTTC
CASSLGRSLGNEQFF
>TRBV10-3|TRBJ2-2|TRBD1
TGTGCCATCAACCCTGGACAGGGAACGGCCGGGGAGCTGTTTTTT
CAINPGQGTAGELFF
>TRBV28|TRBJ2-2|TRBD2
TGTGCCAGCAGTCCCTTAGCGGGAGGGGATACCGGGGAGCTGTTTTTT
CASSPLAGGDTGELFF
>TRBV5-1|TRBJ1-2|TRBD1
TGCGCCAGCAGCGAGACCGCCGGGACAGCTGGGGCAGGCTACACCTTC
CASSETAGTAGAGYTF
>TRBV11-2|TRBJ2-3|NA
TGTGCCAGCAGCATGCAGGGCACAGATACGCAGTATTTT
CASSMQGTDTQYF
>TRBV28|TRBJ1-3|NA
TGTGCCAGCAGTTTAACAACCGGGGGATGGGGCTCTGGAAACACCATATATTTT
CASSLTTGGWGSGNTIYF
>TRBV19|TRBJ2-1|TRBD2
TGTGCCAGTTCTCGGGCTAGCGGGAGCTATGAGCAGTTCTTC
CASSRASGSYEQFF
>TRBV11-2|TRBJ1-2|NA
TGTGCCAGCAGCCGATCCCCTGAACCTGCGGGTACCTATGGCTACACCTTC
CASSRSPEPAGTYGYTF
>TRBV28|TRBJ1-2|NA
TGTGCCAGCAGTCCCCCGGGAGAGATCTATGGCTACACCTTC
CASSPPGEIYGYTF
>TRBV11-3|TRBJ2-7|NA
TGTGCCAGCAGCTTAGCGGCAGGGGTCGAGCAGTACTTC
CASSLAAGVEQYF
>TRBV30|TRBJ1-2|TRBD1
TGTGCCTGGAGTGGAGTATCGGGGACAGGCTCCTATGGCTACACCTTC
CAWSGVSGTGSYGYTF
>TRBV7-9|TRBJ1-3|TRBD1
TGTGCCAGCAGATCAGGGGGTACTGGAAACACCATATATTTT
CASRSGGTGNTIYF
>TRBV5-1|TRBJ2-5|TRBD2
TGCGCCAGCAGCTTAGCGGGAGCAGAGACCCAGTACTTC
CASSLAGAETQYF
>TRBV7-9|TRBJ2-7|TRBD2
TGTGCCAGCAGCTTTTCGGCGGGACTAGGCGATCAGTACTTC
CASSFSAGLGDQYF
>TRBV28|TRBJ2-7|NA
TGTGCCGTTTCAGGGGGGCCCGTCACCTACGAGCAGTACTTC
CAVSGGPVTYEQYF
>TRBV5-1|TRBJ2-5|TRBD1
TGCGCCAGCAGGTACCTGACAGGGCAAGAGACCCAGTACTTC
CASRYLTGQETQYF
>TRBV6-6|TRBJ1-2|NA
TGTGCCAGCAGTTACGGGCAGGGGAATGGCTACACCTTC
CASSYGQGNGYTF